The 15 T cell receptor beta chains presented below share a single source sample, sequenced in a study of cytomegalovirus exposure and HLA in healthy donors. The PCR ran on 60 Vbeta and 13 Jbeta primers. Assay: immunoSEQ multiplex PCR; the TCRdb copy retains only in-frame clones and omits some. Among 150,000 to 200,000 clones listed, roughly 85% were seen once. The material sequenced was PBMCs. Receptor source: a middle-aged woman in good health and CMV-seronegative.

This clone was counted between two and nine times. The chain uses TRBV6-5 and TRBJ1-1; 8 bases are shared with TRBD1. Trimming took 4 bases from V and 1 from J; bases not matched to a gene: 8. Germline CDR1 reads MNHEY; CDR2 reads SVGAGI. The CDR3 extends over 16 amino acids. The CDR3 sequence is CASSSPRTGRNTEAFF. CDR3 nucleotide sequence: TGTGCCAGCAGTTCCCCAAGGACAGGGAGGAACACTGAAGCTTTCTTT.

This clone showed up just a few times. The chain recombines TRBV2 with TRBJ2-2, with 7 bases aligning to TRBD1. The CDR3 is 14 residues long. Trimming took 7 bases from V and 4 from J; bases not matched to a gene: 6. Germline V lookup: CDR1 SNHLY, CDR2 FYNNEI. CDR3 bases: TGTGCCAGCACCCGTACAGGGGTCACCGGGGAGCTGTTTTTT. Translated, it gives CASTRTGVTGELFF.

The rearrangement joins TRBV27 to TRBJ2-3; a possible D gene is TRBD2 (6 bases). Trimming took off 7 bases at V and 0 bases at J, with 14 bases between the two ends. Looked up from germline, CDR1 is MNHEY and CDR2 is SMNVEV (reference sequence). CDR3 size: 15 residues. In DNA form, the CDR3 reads TGTGCCAGCACCCGTCAGGGACTCAGCACAGATACGCAGTATTTT. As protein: CASTRQGLSTDTQYF.

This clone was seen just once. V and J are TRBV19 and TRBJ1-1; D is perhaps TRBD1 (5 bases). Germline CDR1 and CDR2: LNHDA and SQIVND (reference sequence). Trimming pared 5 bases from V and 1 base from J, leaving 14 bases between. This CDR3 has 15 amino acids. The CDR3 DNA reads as TGTGCCAGTAGTTCCTTCAGGGCGGCGAACACTGAAGCTTTCTTT. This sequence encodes CASSSFRAANTEAFF.

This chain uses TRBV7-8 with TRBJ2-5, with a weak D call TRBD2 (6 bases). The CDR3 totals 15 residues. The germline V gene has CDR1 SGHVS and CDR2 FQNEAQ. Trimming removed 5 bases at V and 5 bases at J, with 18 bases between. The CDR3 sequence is CASSPRDSQWETQYF. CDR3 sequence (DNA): TGTGCCAGCAGCCCTCGGGACTCGCAGTGGGAGACCCAGTACTTC.

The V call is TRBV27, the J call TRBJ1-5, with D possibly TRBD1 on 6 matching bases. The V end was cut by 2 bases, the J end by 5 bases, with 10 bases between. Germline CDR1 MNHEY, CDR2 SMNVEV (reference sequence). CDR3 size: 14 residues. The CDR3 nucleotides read TGTGCCAGCAGTTTAAGGGGGTCGGATCAGCCCCAGCATTTT. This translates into CASSLRGSDQPQHF.

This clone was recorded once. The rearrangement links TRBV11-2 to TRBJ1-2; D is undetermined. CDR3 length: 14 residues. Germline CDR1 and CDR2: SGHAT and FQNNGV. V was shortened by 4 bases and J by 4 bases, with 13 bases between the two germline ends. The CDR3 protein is CASSSTDVGYGYTF. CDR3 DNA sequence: TGTGCCAGCAGCTCTACAGATGTGGGCTATGGCTACACCTTC.

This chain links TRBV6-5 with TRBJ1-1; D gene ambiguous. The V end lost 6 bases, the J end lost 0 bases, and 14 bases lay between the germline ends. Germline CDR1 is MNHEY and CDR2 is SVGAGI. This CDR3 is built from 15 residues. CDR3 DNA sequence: TGTGCCAGCAGCCCCGGACTGTCTTTGAACACTGAAGCTTTCTTT. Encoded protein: CASSPGLSLNTEAFF.

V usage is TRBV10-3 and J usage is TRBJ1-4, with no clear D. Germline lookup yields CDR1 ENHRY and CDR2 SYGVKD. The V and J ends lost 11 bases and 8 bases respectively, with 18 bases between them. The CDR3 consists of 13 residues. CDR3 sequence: CAAGGGPPEKLFF. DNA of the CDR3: TGTGCCGCCGGAGGTGGCCCACCCGAAAAACTGTTTTTT.

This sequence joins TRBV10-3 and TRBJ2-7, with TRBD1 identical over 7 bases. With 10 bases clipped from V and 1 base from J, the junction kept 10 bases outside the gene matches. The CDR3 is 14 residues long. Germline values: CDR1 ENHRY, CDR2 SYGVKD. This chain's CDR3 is CASTTGFKSYEQYF. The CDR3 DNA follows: TGTGCCAGTACGACAGGGTTCAAATCCTACGAGCAGTACTTC.

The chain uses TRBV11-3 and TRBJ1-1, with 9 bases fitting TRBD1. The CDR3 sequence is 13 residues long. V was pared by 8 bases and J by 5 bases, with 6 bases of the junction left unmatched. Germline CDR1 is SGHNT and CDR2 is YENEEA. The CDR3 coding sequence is TGTGCCAGCCGGGGGGACAGGGTGACTGAAGCTTTCTTT. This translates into CASRGDRVTEAFF.

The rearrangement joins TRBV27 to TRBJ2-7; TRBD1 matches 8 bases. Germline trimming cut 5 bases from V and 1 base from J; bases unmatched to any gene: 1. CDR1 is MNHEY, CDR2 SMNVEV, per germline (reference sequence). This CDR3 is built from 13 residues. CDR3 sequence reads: CASSGQGSYEQYF. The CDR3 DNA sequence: TGTGCCAGCAGTGGACAGGGTTCCTACGAGCAGTACTTC.

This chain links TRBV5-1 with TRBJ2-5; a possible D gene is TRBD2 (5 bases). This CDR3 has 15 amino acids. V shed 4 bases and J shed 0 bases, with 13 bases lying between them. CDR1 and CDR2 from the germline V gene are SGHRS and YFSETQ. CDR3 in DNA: TGCGCCAGCAGCATTTCGCCCGGGGACCAAGAGACCCAGTACTTC. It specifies CASSISPGDQETQYF.

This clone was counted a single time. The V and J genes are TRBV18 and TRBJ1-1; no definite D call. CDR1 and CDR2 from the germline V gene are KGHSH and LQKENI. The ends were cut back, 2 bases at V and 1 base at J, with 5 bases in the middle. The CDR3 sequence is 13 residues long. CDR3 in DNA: TGTGCCAGCTCACCAGGGCAGAACACTGAAGCTTTCTTT. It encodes CASSPGQNTEAFF.

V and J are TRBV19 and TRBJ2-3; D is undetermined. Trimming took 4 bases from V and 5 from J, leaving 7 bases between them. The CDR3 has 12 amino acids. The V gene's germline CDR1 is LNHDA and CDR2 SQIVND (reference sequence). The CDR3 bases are TGTGCCAGTAGTACCCCAGGAGATACGCAGTATTTT. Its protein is CASSTPGDTQYF.